Presented here are 3 T cell receptor beta chains from one specimen sequenced in a study of metastatic and nonmetastatic thyroid tumors. Via MiXCR, TCRdb re-called the PCR reads. The sample has under 20,000 clones, around 17% seen once. Thyroid surgery was preceded by no treatment in any patient. The sequenced material came from blood. These receptors came from a male donor with papillary thyroid cancer or a benign thyroid nodule (not recorded which). Some clones in this sample may be carry-over from other donors' samples.

This clone qualifies as medium-sized. Here the CDR3 DNA reads TGCAGTGCTAGTTCCCCGGGACTATTGCAAGCAGATACGCAGTATTTT. Its protein product is CSASSPGLLQADTQYF. This chain joins TRBV20-1 and TRBJ2-3, with TRBD2 identical over 7 bases. The CDR3 is 16 residues long. The germline CDR1 and CDR2 sequences are DFQATT and SNEGSKA (reference sequence). V shed 3 bases and J 4 bases; nucleotides not matched to a gene: 13.

This clone rates as medium-sized. This chain links TRBV11-3 with TRBJ2-1, with D possibly being TRBD1 or TRBD2 (5 bases each). Trimming removed 6 bases at V and 4 bases at J, with 10 bases between. Germline V gene data show CDR1 as SGHNT and CDR2 as YENEEA. CDR3 length equals 13 residues. The CDR3 loop is CASSRDLYNEQFF. Written as DNA, the CDR3 is TGTGCCAGCAGTCGGGACCTATACAATGAGCAGTTCTTC.

This clone was detected ten times or more. The chain is built from TRBV27 and TRBJ2-7; the D gene is possibly TRBD1 (6 bases). Germline V gives CDR1 MNHEY, CDR2 SMNVEV (reference sequence). Trimming pared 7 bases from V and 5 bases from J, leaving 15 bases between. This CDR3 comprises 13 residues. CDR3: CASTDRNLDEQYF. Written as DNA, the CDR3 is TGTGCCAGCACGGACAGAAACCTGGACGAGCAGTACTTC.